These T cell receptor beta chains were read from a single sample in a study of blood T cell repertoires in COVID-19. This table comes from immunoSEQ multiplex PCR, and its TCRdb copy is limited to in-frame clones, with some not included. The data show nearly 110,000 clones, almost 85% seen once. The sample consisted of peripheral blood. Receptors originate from a human donor in a cohort sampled during active COVID-19. Each CDR3 is given with its conserved first and last residue. Fields, in order: clone size, V gene, J gene, D gene, CDR3 DNA, CDR3 protein. D genes are given only for firm matches. Clone size is given for some rows only: seen once, a few or many times, or a class if the clone is expanded.

clone size: .; V gene: TRBV7-3; J gene: TRBJ1-2; D gene: TRBD1; CDR3 DNA: TGTGCCAGCAGCCCCGGACAGGGGGGTCTCTATGGCTACACCTTC; CDR3 protein: CASSPGQGGLYGYTF
clone size: .; V gene: TRBV5-1; J gene: TRBJ2-3; D gene: .; CDR3 DNA: TGCGCCAGCAGCGAGGACAGTACTAGCACAGATACGCAGTATTTT; CDR3 protein: CASSEDSTSTDTQYF
clone size: .; V gene: TRBV28; J gene: TRBJ2-7; D gene: .; CDR3 DNA: TGTGCCAGCGCGACTGCGTCCTACGAGCAGTACTTC; CDR3 protein: CASATASYEQYF
clone size: .; V gene: TRBV9; J gene: TRBJ1-1; D gene: TRBD1; CDR3 DNA: TGTGCCAGCAGCACGGGACAGGGATTGAACACTGAAGCTTTCTTT; CDR3 protein: CASSTGQGLNTEAFF
clone size: few; V gene: TRBV7-2; J gene: TRBJ1-1; D gene: TRBD1; CDR3 DNA: TGTGCCAGCAGCCCCGGACAGGGGGTCTCTGAAGCTTTCTTT; CDR3 protein: CASSPGQGVSEAFF
clone size: .; V gene: TRBV5-1; J gene: TRBJ1-2; D gene: .; CDR3 DNA: TGCGCCAGCAGCTTGGTTCGGGTACGGGGGGATGGCTACACCTTC; CDR3 protein: CASSLVRVRGDGYTF
clone size: .; V gene: TRBV7-9; J gene: TRBJ1-1; D gene: TRBD1; CDR3 DNA: TGTGCCAGCAGCTTAGGAGGACAGGGGTTACCTGAAGCTTTCTTT; CDR3 protein: CASSLGGQGLPEAFF
clone size: .; V gene: TRBV2; J gene: TRBJ1-5; D gene: TRBD1; CDR3 DNA: TGTGCCAGCAGTCCCGGACAGGGGGCTCAGCCCCAGCATTTT; CDR3 protein: CASSPGQGAQPQHF
clone size: .; V gene: TRBV7-3; J gene: TRBJ2-3; D gene: TRBD2; CDR3 DNA: TGTGCCAGCAGCGCGGGACTAGGGTCGCAGTATTTT; CDR3 protein: CASSAGLGSQYF
clone size: .; V gene: TRBV6-5; J gene: TRBJ2-1; D gene: .; CDR3 DNA: TGTGCCAGCAGCCGAGGGAGCTCCTACAATGAGCAGTTCTTC; CDR3 protein: CASSRGSSYNEQFF
clone size: few; V gene: TRBV7-9; J gene: TRBJ1-3; D gene: .; CDR3 DNA: TGTGCCAGCAGCTTAGACAGCTCTGGAAACACCATATATTTT; CDR3 protein: CASSLDSSGNTIYF
clone size: .; V gene: TRBV20-1; J gene: TRBJ2-7; D gene: .; CDR3 DNA: TGCAGTGCTCAAGCTGCCTACGAGCAGTACTTC; CDR3 protein: CSAQAAYEQYF
clone size: .; V gene: TRBV6-4; J gene: TRBJ1-6; D gene: .; CDR3 DNA: TGTGCCAGCAGTGAAACAGTTAATTCACCCCTCCACTTT; CDR3 protein: CASSETVNSPLHF
clone size: once; V gene: TRBV29-1; J gene: TRBJ1-5; D gene: .; CDR3 DNA: TGCAGCGTCCTCCGAGATTCTAGCAATCAGCCCCAGCATTTT; CDR3 protein: CSVLRDSSNQPQHF
clone size: .; V gene: TRBV5-1; J gene: TRBJ2-1; D gene: .; CDR3 DNA: TGCGCCAGCAGCTCCAACTACCGGGTTTCTGGCGGTGAGCAGTTCTTC; CDR3 protein: CASSSNYRVSGGEQFF
clone size: .; V gene: TRBV7-9; J gene: TRBJ2-2; D gene: TRBD2; CDR3 DNA: TGTGCCAGCAGCCCTTTCACTAGCGGGAGTTCCCATTCCGGGGAGCTGTTTTTT; CDR3 protein: CASSPFTSGSSHSGELFF
clone size: .; V gene: TRBV18; J gene: TRBJ2-2; D gene: .; CDR3 DNA: TGTGCCAGCTCACCACGCGCCGGGGAGCTGTTTTTT; CDR3 protein: CASSPRAGELFF
clone size: .; V gene: TRBV30; J gene: TRBJ2-1; D gene: TRBD2; CDR3 DNA: TGTGCCTGGAGTGGTGGTAGCGGGAGCCGATGGGAGCAGTTCTTC; CDR3 protein: CAWSGGSGSRWEQFF
clone size: .; V gene: TRBV11-2; J gene: TRBJ2-3; D gene: TRBD1; CDR3 DNA: TGTGCCAGCAGCGGTCTACAGGGGGCCGGCACAGATACGCAGTATTTT; CDR3 protein: CASSGLQGAGTDTQYF
clone size: .; V gene: TRBV18; J gene: TRBJ2-5; D gene: TRBD1; CDR3 DNA: TGTGCCAGCTCACGAGGACAGGGAACTGCAGAGACCCAGTACTTC; CDR3 protein: CASSRGQGTAETQYF
clone size: .; V gene: TRBV2; J gene: TRBJ2-2; D gene: .; CDR3 DNA: TGTGCCAGCTCCTTGAAACTCACCGGGGAGCTGTTTTTT; CDR3 protein: CASSLKLTGELFF
clone size: .; V gene: TRBV18; J gene: TRBJ2-1; D gene: .; CDR3 DNA: TGTGCCAGCTCACCACCGGGGCGATCCTACAATGAGCAGTTCTTC; CDR3 protein: CASSPPGRSYNEQFF
clone size: .; V gene: TRBV7-3; J gene: TRBJ2-5; D gene: TRBD1; CDR3 DNA: TGTGCCAGCAGCTTAACGAGGACCAGGGGGCAGGAGACCCAGTACTTC; CDR3 protein: CASSLTRTRGQETQYF
clone size: .; V gene: TRBV18; J gene: TRBJ2-1; D gene: TRBD2; CDR3 DNA: TGTGCCAGCTCACCGGGACTAGCGGACAATGAGCAGTTCTTC; CDR3 protein: CASSPGLADNEQFF
clone size: .; V gene: TRBV3-1/TRBV3-2; J gene: TRBJ2-2; D gene: TRBD2; CDR3 DNA: TGTGCCAGCCGGGTGGCGGGAGAGACCGGGGAGCTGTTTTTT; CDR3 protein: CASRVAGETGELFF
clone size: few; V gene: TRBV27; J gene: TRBJ1-1; D gene: .; CDR3 DNA: TGTGCCAGCAGTACGCTAGGTCTTTGGAGCACTGAAGCTTTCTTT; CDR3 protein: CASSTLGLWSTEAFF
clone size: .; V gene: TRBV3-1/TRBV3-2; J gene: TRBJ2-1; D gene: .; CDR3 DNA: TGTGCCAGCAGCTCCCGAGCGGGACATTACAATGAGCAGTTCTTC; CDR3 protein: CASSSRAGHYNEQFF
clone size: .; V gene: TRBV4-1; J gene: TRBJ1-2; D gene: .; CDR3 DNA: TGCGCCAGCAGCCAAGGCAGCAGGGTTGGCTATGGCTACACCTTC; CDR3 protein: CASSQGSRVGYGYTF
clone size: .; V gene: TRBV28; J gene: TRBJ2-2; D gene: .; CDR3 DNA: TGTGCCAGCAGTTTTTCTTACACCGGGGAGCTGTTTTTT; CDR3 protein: CASSFSYTGELFF
clone size: .; V gene: TRBV6-6; J gene: TRBJ2-6; D gene: .; CDR3 DNA: TGTGCCAGCAGTTACGTATATTCTGGGGCCAACGTCCTGACTTTC; CDR3 protein: CASSYVYSGANVLTF
clone size: .; V gene: TRBV5-1; J gene: TRBJ2-1; D gene: TRBD2; CDR3 DNA: TGCGCCAGCAGCGGGAGGACTAGCGGGATGAAGTTCTTC; CDR3 protein: CASSGRTSGMKFF
clone size: .; V gene: TRBV27; J gene: TRBJ2-5; D gene: .; CDR3 DNA: TGTGCCAGCAGTTCCTTAAAGGCACAGGAGACCCAGTACTTC; CDR3 protein: CASSSLKAQETQYF
clone size: .; V gene: TRBV6-2/TRBV6-3; J gene: TRBJ2-7; D gene: .; CDR3 DNA: TGTGCCAGCAGTAAACAGGGTCTTGACTCCTACGAGCAGTACTTC; CDR3 protein: CASSKQGLDSYEQYF
clone size: few; V gene: TRBV30; J gene: TRBJ1-1; D gene: TRBD1; CDR3 DNA: TGTGCCTGGAGTGGGGTGGCAGGGGGCTGGAACACTGAAGCTTTCTTT; CDR3 protein: CAWSGVAGGWNTEAFF
clone size: .; V gene: TRBV2; J gene: TRBJ2-1; D gene: .; CDR3 DNA: TGTGCCAGCAGTGAAAGGGGAGGACTGTACAATGAGCAGTTCTTC; CDR3 protein: CASSERGGLYNEQFF
clone size: once; V gene: TRBV2; J gene: TRBJ1-1; D gene: TRBD1; CDR3 DNA: TGTGCCAGCTGTGGGACAGCCAACACTGAAGCTTTCTTT; CDR3 protein: CASCGTANTEAFF
clone size: .; V gene: TRBV6-5; J gene: TRBJ2-3; D gene: TRBD1; CDR3 DNA: TGTGCCAGCACCAAGGAGGCAGGGGGCGCAGATACGCAGTATTTT; CDR3 protein: CASTKEAGGADTQYF
clone size: .; V gene: TRBV5-4; J gene: TRBJ2-1; D gene: .; CDR3 DNA: TGTGCCAGCAGCTTGGTTGGCCTAGCAAGGGATAATGAGCAGTTCTTC; CDR3 protein: CASSLVGLARDNEQFF
clone size: .; V gene: TRBV5-6; J gene: TRBJ2-3; D gene: .; CDR3 DNA: TGTGCCAGCAGCTGGCAAGATACGCAGTATTTT; CDR3 protein: CASSWQDTQYF
clone size: .; V gene: TRBV7-9; J gene: TRBJ2-1; D gene: TRBD2; CDR3 DNA: TGTGCCAGCAGCCCGACCTCGGGACTAACACACAATGAGCAGTTCTTC; CDR3 protein: CASSPTSGLTHNEQFF
clone size: .; V gene: TRBV28; J gene: TRBJ1-4; D gene: .; CDR3 DNA: TGTGCCAGCAGTTCCCCCTGGGGGGGTAATGAAAAACTGTTTTTT; CDR3 protein: CASSSPWGGNEKLFF
clone size: .; V gene: TRBV27; J gene: TRBJ1-2; D gene: .; CDR3 DNA: TGTGCCAGCAGTCTAGCATCCCAATCGGGAGGCTACACCTTC; CDR3 protein: CASSLASQSGGYTF
clone size: .; V gene: TRBV10-3; J gene: TRBJ1-4; D gene: TRBD1; CDR3 DNA: TGTGCCATCAGTGCCCGGGACAGGACAACTAATGAAAAACTGTTTTTT; CDR3 protein: CAISARDRTTNEKLFF
clone size: .; V gene: TRBV28; J gene: TRBJ1-2; D gene: TRBD1; CDR3 DNA: TGTGCCAGCACCCAGACAGGGCAAGCCACTTTAGGCTATGGCTACACCTTC; CDR3 protein: CASTQTGQATLGYGYTF
clone size: .; V gene: TRBV7-6; J gene: TRBJ1-1; D gene: .; CDR3 DNA: TGTGCCAGCAGCTTACCCTTCCCGTCCACTGAAGCTTTCTTT; CDR3 protein: CASSLPFPSTEAFF
clone size: .; V gene: TRBV7-2; J gene: TRBJ2-1; D gene: .; CDR3 DNA: TGTGCCAGCAGCCCCGGGATAAACAATGAGCAGTTCTTC; CDR3 protein: CASSPGINNEQFF
clone size: .; V gene: TRBV25-1; J gene: TRBJ2-2; D gene: TRBD2; CDR3 DNA: TGTGCCAGCAGTGACCTAGCGGTTAACACCGGGGAGCTGTTTTTT; CDR3 protein: CASSDLAVNTGELFF
clone size: .; V gene: TRBV12-3/TRBV12-4; J gene: TRBJ1-5; D gene: .; CDR3 DNA: TGTGCCAGCAGTTTGACTACCAATCAGCCCCAGCATTTT; CDR3 protein: CASSLTTNQPQHF
clone size: .; V gene: TRBV3-1/TRBV3-2; J gene: TRBJ1-1; D gene: TRBD1; CDR3 DNA: TGTGCCAGCAGCCTGACAGGGGGGGCACGTACTGAAGCTTTCTTT; CDR3 protein: CASSLTGGARTEAFF
clone size: .; V gene: TRBV7-3; J gene: TRBJ1-1; D gene: .; CDR3 DNA: TGTGCCAGCAGCTTAATGTGGGGAGCTGAAGCTTTCTTT; CDR3 protein: CASSLMWGAEAFF